A selection of T cell receptor beta chains follows, all from one sample in a study of T cell responses to AZD1222 COVID-19 vaccine. Measured with immunoSEQ multiplex PCR; TCRdb has only the in-frame clones, and not every one. The repertoire holds 100,000 to 130,000 clones, with around 90% as singletons. Sample: peripheral blood, taken on day 0 of MenACWY control vaccination. The receptors stem from an adult in good health. Each CDR3 is given with its conserved first and last residue. The D gene is left open where the match is weak. A clone size is listed for some rows: how often the clone was seen (once, few, many), or a class if it is expanded.

d_call: NA; clone_size: NA; v_call: TRBV4-1; j_call: TRBJ1-1; cdr3_nt: TGCGCCAGCAGCCAAGATCGGGCAGGGGCTGATAACACTGAAGCTTTCTTT; cdr3_aa: CASSQDRAGADNTEAFF
d_call: TRBD2; clone_size: NA; v_call: TRBV4-2; j_call: TRBJ2-5; cdr3_nt: TGTGCCAGCAGCCCGTTAGCGGGTTCTCAAGAGACCCAGTACTTC; cdr3_aa: CASSPLAGSQETQYF
d_call: TRBD1; clone_size: once; v_call: TRBV18; j_call: TRBJ2-3; cdr3_nt: TGTGCCAGCTCACCACCCGGACTGACAGGGGGCACAGATACGCAGTATTTT; cdr3_aa: CASSPPGLTGGTDTQYF
d_call: NA; clone_size: NA; v_call: TRBV6-2/TRBV6-3; j_call: TRBJ2-2; cdr3_nt: TGTGCCAGCAGTTATAGGTACAGCCAACCTTACACCGGGGAGCTGTTTTTT; cdr3_aa: CASSYRYSQPYTGELFF
d_call: NA; clone_size: NA; v_call: TRBV5-5; j_call: TRBJ1-3; cdr3_nt: TGTGCCAGCACCCTAACCCCCCGCGGAGACTCTGGAAACACCATATATTTT; cdr3_aa: CASTLTPRGDSGNTIYF
d_call: NA; clone_size: NA; v_call: TRBV10-1; j_call: TRBJ1-2; cdr3_nt: TGCGCCAGCAGTGAGGCCCTCAACTATGGCTACACCTTC; cdr3_aa: CASSEALNYGYTF
d_call: NA; clone_size: NA; v_call: TRBV12-3/TRBV12-4; j_call: TRBJ2-3; cdr3_nt: TGTGCCACCAGGGGACGAGACACAGATACGCAGTATTTT; cdr3_aa: CATRGRDTDTQYF
d_call: NA; clone_size: once; v_call: TRBV4-1; j_call: TRBJ2-7; cdr3_nt: TGCGCCAGCAGCCAAGACCCCCCCGGGGGCGAGCAGTACTTC; cdr3_aa: CASSQDPPGGEQYF
d_call: NA; clone_size: NA; v_call: TRBV3-1/TRBV3-2; j_call: TRBJ1-2; cdr3_nt: TGTGCCAGCAGCCAAGGGACCGATTATGGCTACACCTTC; cdr3_aa: CASSQGTDYGYTF
d_call: NA; clone_size: NA; v_call: TRBV12-3/TRBV12-4; j_call: TRBJ2-1; cdr3_nt: TGTGCCAGCAGTTTGGGGGAATACAATGAGCAGTTCTTC; cdr3_aa: CASSLGEYNEQFF
d_call: NA; clone_size: NA; v_call: TRBV4-3; j_call: TRBJ1-2; cdr3_nt: TGCGCCAGCAGCCAAGTCGGGTCAGGGTCTCCCTCAATTGGCTACACCTTC; cdr3_aa: CASSQVGSGSPSIGYTF
d_call: NA; clone_size: NA; v_call: TRBV2; j_call: TRBJ2-1; cdr3_nt: TGTGCCAGCGGAGATTACAATGAGCAGTTCTTC; cdr3_aa: CASGDYNEQFF
d_call: NA; clone_size: NA; v_call: TRBV3-1/TRBV3-2; j_call: TRBJ1-2; cdr3_nt: TGTGCCAGCAGCCAAGAAATGGATTTTGGCTACACCTTC; cdr3_aa: CASSQEMDFGYTF
d_call: NA; clone_size: NA; v_call: TRBV18; j_call: TRBJ1-2; cdr3_nt: TGTGCCAGCTCACCACCGGGCAGAAACTATGGCTACACCTTC; cdr3_aa: CASSPPGRNYGYTF
d_call: NA; clone_size: NA; v_call: TRBV18; j_call: TRBJ2-7; cdr3_nt: TGTGCCAGCTCACCTCGAAGTCCACCTGACGAGCAGTACTTC; cdr3_aa: CASSPRSPPDEQYF
d_call: TRBD1; clone_size: NA; v_call: TRBV2; j_call: TRBJ2-5; cdr3_nt: TGTGCCAGCACCAAGGACAGGGCTGGAGAGACCCAGTACTTC; cdr3_aa: CASTKDRAGETQYF
d_call: NA; clone_size: once; v_call: TRBV9; j_call: TRBJ1-2; cdr3_nt: TGTGCCAGCAGCCCAAGTCATCCGGGCTATGGCTACACCTTC; cdr3_aa: CASSPSHPGYGYTF
d_call: NA; clone_size: NA; v_call: TRBV11-2; j_call: TRBJ1-1; cdr3_nt: TGTGCCAGCAGCGGACAGATGAACACTGAAGCTTTCTTT; cdr3_aa: CASSGQMNTEAFF
d_call: NA; clone_size: NA; v_call: TRBV19; j_call: TRBJ2-7; cdr3_nt: TGTGCCAGTAGAACGACTTGGAGCTCCTACGAGCAGTACTTC; cdr3_aa: CASRTTWSSYEQYF
d_call: NA; clone_size: NA; v_call: TRBV5-1; j_call: TRBJ1-1; cdr3_nt: TGCGCCAGCGGGACGTTCGGAGGGGAAGGCACTGAAGCTTTCTTT; cdr3_aa: CASGTFGGEGTEAFF
d_call: NA; clone_size: NA; v_call: TRBV5-6; j_call: TRBJ1-1; cdr3_nt: TGTGCCAGCAGCGCTGGACCGAACACTGAAGCTTTCTTT; cdr3_aa: CASSAGPNTEAFF
d_call: TRBD2; clone_size: NA; v_call: TRBV20-1; j_call: TRBJ2-3; cdr3_nt: TGCAGTGCTAGTGGGGGGGGATCACTGACAGATACGCAGTATTTT; cdr3_aa: CSASGGGSLTDTQYF
d_call: NA; clone_size: NA; v_call: TRBV19; j_call: TRBJ1-2; cdr3_nt: TGTGCCAGTAGTATAGGGGAGTATGGCTACACCTTC; cdr3_aa: CASSIGEYGYTF
d_call: NA; clone_size: NA; v_call: TRBV24-1; j_call: TRBJ2-2; cdr3_nt: TGTGCCACCAGTGAGGGGGCGGGCAAGCTGTTTTTT; cdr3_aa: CATSEGAGKLFF
d_call: NA; clone_size: NA; v_call: TRBV5-1; j_call: TRBJ2-1; cdr3_nt: TGCGCCAGCAGCTTGGGACGGGGAAGCAATGAGCAGTTCTTC; cdr3_aa: CASSLGRGSNEQFF
d_call: NA; clone_size: NA; v_call: TRBV19; j_call: TRBJ2-1; cdr3_nt: TGTGCCAGTAGTATTGACAGATCTAGTGAGCAGTTCTTC; cdr3_aa: CASSIDRSSEQFF
d_call: NA; clone_size: few; v_call: TRBV5-1; j_call: TRBJ2-3; cdr3_nt: TGCGCCAGCAGCTTGGGGGACAGCACAGATACGCAGTATTTT; cdr3_aa: CASSLGDSTDTQYF
d_call: NA; clone_size: NA; v_call: TRBV5-4; j_call: TRBJ1-2; cdr3_nt: TGTGCCAGCAGTTCGGACGGGAACTATGGCTACACCTTC; cdr3_aa: CASSSDGNYGYTF
d_call: NA; clone_size: NA; v_call: TRBV9; j_call: TRBJ2-5; cdr3_nt: TGTGCCAGCAGCGTAGTAGGGGGAGAGACCCAGTACTTC; cdr3_aa: CASSVVGGETQYF
d_call: TRBD1; clone_size: NA; v_call: TRBV5-1; j_call: TRBJ1-2; cdr3_nt: TGCGCCAGCAGCCGGACAGGGTGGCCCTATGGCTACACCTTC; cdr3_aa: CASSRTGWPYGYTF
d_call: TRBD2; clone_size: NA; v_call: TRBV10-2; j_call: TRBJ2-7; cdr3_nt: TGCGCCAGCAGTCCCTTTACGGGGGGGCTTAGCGAGCAGTACTTC; cdr3_aa: CASSPFTGGLSEQYF
d_call: TRBD1; clone_size: NA; v_call: TRBV28; j_call: TRBJ1-6; cdr3_nt: TGTGCCAGCAGTTTACAGACGACAGGGGGCTATTCACCCCTCCACTTT; cdr3_aa: CASSLQTTGGYSPLHF
d_call: NA; clone_size: NA; v_call: TRBV13; j_call: TRBJ2-1; cdr3_nt: TGTGCCAGCAGCTATGAAGGAAATGAGCAGTTCTTC; cdr3_aa: CASSYEGNEQFF
d_call: NA; clone_size: NA; v_call: TRBV4-3; j_call: TRBJ2-1; cdr3_nt: TGCGCCAGCAGCCAAGGTAGCTTAATTAGCTCCTACAATGAGCAGTTCTTC; cdr3_aa: CASSQGSLISSYNEQFF
d_call: TRBD2; clone_size: once; v_call: TRBV4-1; j_call: TRBJ2-3; cdr3_nt: TGCGCCAGCAGCCATTGTTTAGCGGGGCGCCCGCCTGATACGCAGTATTTT; cdr3_aa: CASSHCLAGRPPDTQYF
d_call: NA; clone_size: NA; v_call: TRBV5-4; j_call: TRBJ2-1; cdr3_nt: TGTGCCAGCAGCCGGGTTTATGGGTCCAATGAGCAGTTCTTC; cdr3_aa: CASSRVYGSNEQFF
d_call: TRBD2; clone_size: NA; v_call: TRBV3-1/TRBV3-2; j_call: TRBJ2-2; cdr3_nt: TGTGCCAGCAGCACCCGGGACTACTATGCCGGGGAGCTGTTTTTT; cdr3_aa: CASSTRDYYAGELFF
d_call: TRBD2; clone_size: once; v_call: TRBV24-1; j_call: TRBJ2-3; cdr3_nt: TGTGCCACCAGTGATCCCCGGACTAGCGGGGACGCAGATACGCAGTATTTT; cdr3_aa: CATSDPRTSGDADTQYF
d_call: NA; clone_size: NA; v_call: TRBV12-3/TRBV12-4; j_call: TRBJ2-1; cdr3_nt: TGTGCCAGCAGTTACCGGGCGGATGAGCAGTTCTTC; cdr3_aa: CASSYRADEQFF
d_call: NA; clone_size: NA; v_call: TRBV27; j_call: TRBJ2-7; cdr3_nt: TGTGCCAGCTCGATCGGCCACGAGCAGTACTTC; cdr3_aa: CASSIGHEQYF
d_call: NA; clone_size: few; v_call: TRBV18; j_call: TRBJ2-7; cdr3_nt: TGTGCCAGCTCAGGGAGGCAGGGGTCCGCCGAGCAGTACTTC; cdr3_aa: CASSGRQGSAEQYF
d_call: TRBD2; clone_size: NA; v_call: TRBV18; j_call: TRBJ2-5; cdr3_nt: TGTGCCAGCTCAGAGGGACTAGGAGAGACCCAGTACTTC; cdr3_aa: CASSEGLGETQYF
d_call: NA; clone_size: NA; v_call: TRBV28; j_call: TRBJ1-5; cdr3_nt: TGTGCCAGCAGTTTATGGCGGGGCAGCGTTAGCAATCAGCCCCAGCATTTT; cdr3_aa: CASSLWRGSVSNQPQHF
d_call: TRBD2; clone_size: NA; v_call: TRBV6-2/TRBV6-3; j_call: TRBJ2-5; cdr3_nt: TGTGCCAGCAGTTACCATAGAGGGACTAGCGGGAATCAAGAGACCCAGTACTTC; cdr3_aa: CASSYHRGTSGNQETQYF
d_call: NA; clone_size: once; v_call: TRBV4-2; j_call: TRBJ2-1; cdr3_nt: TGTGCCAGCAGCCAAGATTCGGACTTGAGCTCCTACAATGAGCAGTTCTTC; cdr3_aa: CASSQDSDLSSYNEQFF
d_call: TRBD1; clone_size: NA; v_call: TRBV6-4; j_call: TRBJ2-1; cdr3_nt: TGTGCCAGCAGTAACAGGGGGCTGAACAATGAGCAGTTCTTC; cdr3_aa: CASSNRGLNNEQFF
d_call: TRBD2; clone_size: NA; v_call: TRBV5-5; j_call: TRBJ2-5; cdr3_nt: TGTGCCAGCAGCTTGGCAGCGGGGGCAGAGACCCAGTACTTC; cdr3_aa: CASSLAAGAETQYF
d_call: NA; clone_size: NA; v_call: TRBV18; j_call: TRBJ1-1; cdr3_nt: TGTGCCAGTTTCCGGCTAATGAACACTGAAGCTTTCTTT; cdr3_aa: CASFRLMNTEAFF
d_call: TRBD1; clone_size: NA; v_call: TRBV2; j_call: TRBJ1-3; cdr3_nt: TGTGCCAGCGGACAGGGGGCGGAAAACACCATATATTTT; cdr3_aa: CASGQGAENTIYF
d_call: NA; clone_size: NA; v_call: TRBV6-5; j_call: TRBJ2-2; cdr3_nt: TGTGCCAGCGCAATGACTCAAACGGGCACCGGGGAGCTGTTTTTT; cdr3_aa: CASAMTQTGTGELFF
d_call: NA; clone_size: few; v_call: TRBV12-3/TRBV12-4; j_call: TRBJ2-2; cdr3_nt: TGTGCCAGCAGCCCGATCAACACCGGGGAGCTGTTTTTT; cdr3_aa: CASSPINTGELFF
d_call: TRBD1; clone_size: NA; v_call: TRBV7-6; j_call: TRBJ2-5; cdr3_nt: TGTGCCAGCAGCGGGGGACAGAATCTTCAAGAGACCCAGTACTTC; cdr3_aa: CASSGGQNLQETQYF
d_call: NA; clone_size: NA; v_call: TRBV5-6; j_call: TRBJ1-5; cdr3_nt: TGTGCCAGCAGCTCATCGGCGGGACTGAATCAGCCCCAGCATTTT; cdr3_aa: CASSSSAGLNQPQHF